The present TCR beta chain was sequenced within a study of immune heterogeneity within non-small cell lung tumors. General study results and limits: Across individual patients, the high-frequency T-cell receptor beta clonotypes were largely distinct.

Multiplex PCR (32 V and 13 J primers) was used to amplify the TCR beta CDR3. TCRdb itself ran the multiplex PCR reads through MiXCR, one entry per CDR3 protein. The sample holds more than 9,500 distinct CDR3 sequences, around 29% seen once. Samples each supplied 600 ng of bulk tumor genomic DNA as template. Each primary tumor yielded several biopsies, collected far apart from one another at surgery. The patients were newly diagnosed with non-small cell lung cancer, had not been treated, and had curative surgery. This clonotype was picked up a small number of times. What it binds is unknown. V lost 1 base to trimming and J lost 4 bases, with 10 bases between them. Germline loops: CDR1 SEHNR, CDR2 FQNEAQ (reference sequence). This CDR3 region has 14 residues.

The rearrangement links TRBV7-9 to TRBJ1-1; D gene ambiguous. The sequenced material came from lung tumor tissue. The receptor comes from a man aged 55 to 70 with non-small cell lung cancer. DNA for the CDR3: TGTGCCAGCAGCTTAGACCGAGTTTCCACTGAAGCTTTCTTT. Residues: CASSLDRVSTEAFF.